Listed below are T cell receptor beta chains from one sample, sequenced in a study of CD8+CD57+ T cells in acquired aplastic anemia. TCRdb independently ran MiXCR on the reads; one entry per CDR3 protein. Of about 200,000 distinct CDR3 sequences in the sample, under 50% were seen once. The sequenced material came from sorted CD4+, CD8+, or CD8+CD57+ T cells (not recorded which) from PBMCs. All receptors come from a human donor with aplastic anemia. Both conserved end residues are part of each CDR3. A D gene is named only where the DNA matches it firmly. Clone size is stated in some rows and not others, as once, few, many or a class when expanded.

j_call clone_size v_call d_call cdr3_nt cdr3_aa
TRBJ1-3 many TRBV19 NA TGTGCCAGTAGTGAGCCAGGACTCGACTCTGGAAACACCATATATTTT CASSEPGLDSGNTIYF
TRBJ1-6 few TRBV12-3/TRBV12-4 NA TGTGCCAGCAGTCCCAGCGCGCGAAATTCACCCCTCCACTTT CASSPSARNSPLHF
TRBJ1-2 NA TRBV14 NA TGTGCCAGCAGCCAATCCCACTATGGCTACACCTTC CASSQSHYGYTF
TRBJ2-1 many TRBV2 NA TGTGCCAGCAGCCGAGGGGGGCCGGGCGTTGAGCAGTTCTTC CASSRGGPGVEQFF
TRBJ1-3 few TRBV20-1 NA TGCAGTGCTTCTAGGGGTTGGTCTGGAAACACCATATATTTT CSASRGWSGNTIYF
TRBJ1-5 NA TRBV20-1 NA TGCAGTGCTAGAAGACAGAACAGCAATCAGCCCCAGCATTTT CSARRQNSNQPQHF
TRBJ2-2 many TRBV25-1 NA TGTGCCAGCAGTGAATACGACAGTCGCCCCGGGGAGCTGTTTTTT CASSEYDSRPGELFF
TRBJ2-5 many TRBV6-1 NA TGTGCCAGCAGTGAATATCGTGGGGGAGAGACCCAGTACTTC CASSEYRGGETQYF
TRBJ2-2 many TRBV19 TRBD1 TGTGCCAGTAGTATAGCGGCAGGGGGAAGGGTCATCGGGGAGCTGTTTTTT CASSIAAGGRVIGELFF
TRBJ2-2 many TRBV24-1 TRBD1 TGTGCCACCAGTGACACGACAGGGTTGGCGAACACCGGGGAGCTGTTTTTT CATSDTTGLANTGELFF
TRBJ2-1 many TRBV5-8 TRBD1 TGTGCCAGCAGCCCCCCCGACAGGGATGAGCAGTTCTTC CASSPPDRDEQFF
TRBJ1-2 NA TRBV20-1 NA TGCAGTGCTGCCCTGGGGGGTTATGGCTACACCTTC CSAALGGYGYTF
TRBJ1-2 many TRBV25-1 NA TGTGCCAGCAGCCCGGAGGGGTCGTACTATGGCTACACCTTC CASSPEGSYYGYTF
TRBJ1-6 few TRBV30 NA TGTGCCTGGAGTAGGGGGGGATCTAATTCACCCCTCCACTTT CAWSRGGSNSPLHF
TRBJ2-2 NA TRBV30 NA TGTGCCTGGAAGGCTGGGGGGGGGGCGGACACCGGGGAGCTGTTTTTT CAWKAGGGADTGELFF
TRBJ2-7 many TRBV2 TRBD2 TGTGCCAGCAGAGACGACGGGACTAGCGATTCCTACGAGCAGTACTTC CASRDDGTSDSYEQYF
TRBJ2-3 NA TRBV24-1 NA TGTGCCACGGGTGGACCAGAAACACGCACAGATACGCAGTATTTT CATGGPETRTDTQYF
TRBJ2-7 many TRBV19 TRBD2 TGTGCCAGTAGTATGGCTAGCGGGGGGGCCGATGGGTACGAGCAGTACTTC CASSMASGGADGYEQYF
TRBJ1-2 NA TRBV7-6 NA TGTGCCAGCAGCTTCAGCGGGGGACCTAGTGGTGGCTACACCTTC CASSFSGGPSGGYTF
TRBJ2-1 NA TRBV7-9 TRBD2 TGTGCCAGCAGCGTCTGGACTAGCGGGAAGTCGTCTCATGAGCAGTTCTTC CASSVWTSGKSSHEQFF
TRBJ1-4 NA TRBV2 NA TGTGCCAGCACTGAAGACGGAGGAAAACTGTTTTTT CASTEDGGKLFF
TRBJ2-2 few TRBV15 NA TGTGCCACCAGCCACAGGGACGGGGAGCTGTTTTTT CATSHRDGELFF
TRBJ1-1 NA TRBV5-1 NA TGCGCCAGCAGGGGGGACGAGATGAACACTGAAGCTTTCTTT CASRGDEMNTEAFF
TRBJ1-6 NA TRBV14 NA TGTGCCAGCAGCCAATTTTCCGGGTCTAGCTCCTATAATTCACCCCTCCACTTT CASSQFSGSSSYNSPLHF
TRBJ1-3 NA TRBV5-6 NA TGTGCCAGCAGCTTGGCGGGGGTGCCTGGAAACACCATATATTTT CASSLAGVPGNTIYF
TRBJ2-2 many TRBV9 TRBD2 TGTGCCAGCAGCCCGACTAGCGGAAACACCGGGGAGCTGTTTTTT CASSPTSGNTGELFF
TRBJ1-1 many TRBV15 NA TGTGCCACCAGCAGAGATCATGGGGAGAACACTGAAGCTTTCTTT CATSRDHGENTEAFF
TRBJ1-5 NA TRBV20-1 NA TGCAGTGCTAGAGATCTCCGGTTAGGGAGGTTGAGCAATCAGCCCCAGCATTTT CSARDLRLGRLSNQPQHF
TRBJ2-5 NA TRBV9 TRBD2 TGTGCCAGCAGATTAGCGGGAGGGGAGACCCAGTACTTC CASRLAGGETQYF
TRBJ2-1 once TRBV19 NA TGTGCCAGTAGTATAGTAAGCGGGTCCGCCGGGTTCTTC CASSIVSGSAGFF
TRBJ1-6 many TRBV19 TRBD1 TGTGCCACTCGACAGGGGGCGAATTCACCCCTCCACTTT CATRQGANSPLHF
TRBJ2-7 many TRBV5-4 TRBD1 TGTGCCAGCAGCTTGAACAGGGGACCCTACGAGCAGTACTTC CASSLNRGPYEQYF
TRBJ1-2 NA TRBV20-1 NA TGCAGTGCGCGAGGAGCGGGCTATGGCTACACCTTC CSARGAGYGYTF
TRBJ1-2 many TRBV5-1 NA TGCGCCAGCAGCCCGGGGGCCAGGGAGTCTTATGGCTACACCTTC CASSPGARESYGYTF
TRBJ1-6 NA TRBV20-1 NA TGCAGTGCTAGACAGGGGATCTATAATTCACCCCTCCACTTT CSARQGIYNSPLHF
TRBJ2-5 many TRBV6-1 TRBD1 TGTGCCAGCAGGCCGTGGACAGGGGTCCGAGAGACCCAGTACTTC CASRPWTGVRETQYF
TRBJ1-4 many TRBV6-5 NA TGTGCCAGCAGTCCGGTGGACGGCGGGGCACTGTTTTTT CASSPVDGGALFF